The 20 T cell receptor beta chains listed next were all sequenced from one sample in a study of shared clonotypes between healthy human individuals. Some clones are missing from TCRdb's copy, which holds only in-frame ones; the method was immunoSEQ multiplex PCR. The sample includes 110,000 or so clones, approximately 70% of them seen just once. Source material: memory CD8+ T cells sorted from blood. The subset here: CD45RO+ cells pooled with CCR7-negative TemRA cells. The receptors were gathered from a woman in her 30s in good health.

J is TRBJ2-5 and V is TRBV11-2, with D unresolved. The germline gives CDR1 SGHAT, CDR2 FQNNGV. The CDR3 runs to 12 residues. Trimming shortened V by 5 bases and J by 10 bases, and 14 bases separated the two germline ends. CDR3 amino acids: CASSTLYEHQYF. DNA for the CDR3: TGTGCCAGCAGCACACTATACGAACACCAGTACTTC.

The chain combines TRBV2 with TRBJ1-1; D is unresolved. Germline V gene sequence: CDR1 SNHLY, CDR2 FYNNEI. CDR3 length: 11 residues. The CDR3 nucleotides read TGTGCGACCAAAGGCGGTACTGAAGCTTTCTTT. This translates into CATKGGTEAFF.

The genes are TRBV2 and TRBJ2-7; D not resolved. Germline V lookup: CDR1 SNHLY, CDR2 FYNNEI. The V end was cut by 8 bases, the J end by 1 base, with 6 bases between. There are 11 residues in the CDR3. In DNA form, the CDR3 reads TGTGCCAGCCATGAATCCTACGAGCAGTACTTC. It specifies CASHESYEQYF.

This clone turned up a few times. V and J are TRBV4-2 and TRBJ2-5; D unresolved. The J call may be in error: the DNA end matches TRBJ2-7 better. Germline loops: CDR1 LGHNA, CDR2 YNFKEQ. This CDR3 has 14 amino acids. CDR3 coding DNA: TGTGCCAGCAGCCAGGTTGACGAGTCCTACGAGCAGTACTTC. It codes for CASSQVDESYEQYF.

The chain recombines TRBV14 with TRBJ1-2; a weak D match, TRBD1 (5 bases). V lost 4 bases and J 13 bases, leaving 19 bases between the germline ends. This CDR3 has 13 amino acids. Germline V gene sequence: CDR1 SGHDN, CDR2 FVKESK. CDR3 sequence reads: CASSPRGGTDRTF. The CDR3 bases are TGTGCCAGCAGCCCCCGTGGGGGAACAGATCGCACCTTC.

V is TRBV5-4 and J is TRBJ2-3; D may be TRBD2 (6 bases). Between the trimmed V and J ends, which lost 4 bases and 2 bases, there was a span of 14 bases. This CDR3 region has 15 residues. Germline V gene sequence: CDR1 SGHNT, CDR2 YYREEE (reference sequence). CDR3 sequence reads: CASSPGTYDTDTQYF. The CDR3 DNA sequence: TGTGCCAGCAGCCCCGGGACTTACGACACAGATACGCAGTATTTT. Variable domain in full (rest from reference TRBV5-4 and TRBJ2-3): ETGVTQSPTHLIKTRGQQVTLRCSSQSGHNTVSWYQQALGQGPQFIFQYYREEENGRGNFPPRFSGLQFPNYSSELNVNALELDDSALYLCASSPGTYDTDTQYFGPGTRLTVL.

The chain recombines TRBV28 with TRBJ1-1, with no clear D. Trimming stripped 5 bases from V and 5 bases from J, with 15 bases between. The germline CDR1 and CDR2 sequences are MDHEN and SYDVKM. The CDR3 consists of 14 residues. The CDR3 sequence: CASSPPQDQTEAFF. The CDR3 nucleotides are TGTGCCAGCAGTCCCCCGCAGGATCAGACTGAAGCTTTCTTT.

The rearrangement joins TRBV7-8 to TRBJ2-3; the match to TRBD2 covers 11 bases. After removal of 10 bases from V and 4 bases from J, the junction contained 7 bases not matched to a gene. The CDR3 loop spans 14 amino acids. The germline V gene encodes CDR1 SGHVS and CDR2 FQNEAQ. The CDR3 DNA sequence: TGTGCCACAACTAGCGGGAGTGTTTCAGATACGCAGTATTTT. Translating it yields CATTSGSVSDTQYF.

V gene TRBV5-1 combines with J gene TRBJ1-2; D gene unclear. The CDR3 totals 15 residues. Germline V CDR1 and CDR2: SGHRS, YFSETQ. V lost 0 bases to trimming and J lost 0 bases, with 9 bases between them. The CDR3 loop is CASSLVTGANYGYTF. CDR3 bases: TGCGCCAGCAGCTTGGTGACCGGAGCTAACTATGGCTACACCTTC.

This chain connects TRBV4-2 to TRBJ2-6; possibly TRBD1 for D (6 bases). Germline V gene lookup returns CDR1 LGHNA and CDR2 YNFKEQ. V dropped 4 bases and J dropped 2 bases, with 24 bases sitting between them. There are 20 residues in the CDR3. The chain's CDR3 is CASSLSWLFVQGPGANVLTF. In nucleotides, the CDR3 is TGTGCCAGCAGCCTTTCCTGGCTATTTGTACAGGGTCCTGGGGCCAACGTCCTGACTTTC.

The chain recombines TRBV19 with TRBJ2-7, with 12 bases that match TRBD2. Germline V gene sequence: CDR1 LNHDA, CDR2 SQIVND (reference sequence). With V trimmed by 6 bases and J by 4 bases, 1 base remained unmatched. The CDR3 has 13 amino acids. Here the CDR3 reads CASRTSGSYEQYF. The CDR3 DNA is TGTGCCAGTAGGACTAGCGGGAGTTACGAGCAGTACTTC.

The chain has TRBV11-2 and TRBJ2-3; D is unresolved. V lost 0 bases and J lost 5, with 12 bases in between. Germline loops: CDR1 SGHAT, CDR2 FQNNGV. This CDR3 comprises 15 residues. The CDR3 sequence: CASSLELTERDTQYF. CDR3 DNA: TGTGCCAGCAGCTTAGAGCTAACTGAACGAGATACGCAGTATTTT. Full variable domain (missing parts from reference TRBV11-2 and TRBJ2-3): EAGVAQSPRYKIIEKRQSVAFWCNPISGHATLYWYQQILGQGPKLLIQFQNNGVVDDSQLPKDRFSAERLKGVDSTLKIQPAKLEDSAVYLCASSLELTERDTQYFGPGTRLTVL.

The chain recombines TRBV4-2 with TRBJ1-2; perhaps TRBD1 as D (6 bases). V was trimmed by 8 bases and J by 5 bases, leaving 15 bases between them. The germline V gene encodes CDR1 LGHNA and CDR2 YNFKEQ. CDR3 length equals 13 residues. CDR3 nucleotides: TGTGCCAGCTGCCCTCGGGGACATTATGGCTACACCTTC. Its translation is CASCPRGHYGYTF.

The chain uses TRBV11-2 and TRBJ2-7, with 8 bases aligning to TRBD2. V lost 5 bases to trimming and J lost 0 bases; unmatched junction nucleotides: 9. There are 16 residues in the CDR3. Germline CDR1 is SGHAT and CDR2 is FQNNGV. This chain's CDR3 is CASSRMGTRSSYEQYF. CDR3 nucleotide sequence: TGTGCCAGCAGCCGAATGGGGACTAGATCCTCCTACGAGCAGTACTTC. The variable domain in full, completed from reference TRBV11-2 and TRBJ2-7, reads EAGVAQSPRYKIIEKRQSVAFWCNPISGHATLYWYQQILGQGPKLLIQFQNNGVVDDSQLPKDRFSAERLKGVDSTLKIQPAKLEDSAVYLCASSRMGTRSSYEQYFGPGTRLTVT.

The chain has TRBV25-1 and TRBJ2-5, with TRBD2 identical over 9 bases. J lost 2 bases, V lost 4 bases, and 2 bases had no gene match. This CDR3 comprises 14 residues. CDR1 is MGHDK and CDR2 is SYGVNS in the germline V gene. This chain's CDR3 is CASSGGGEQETQYF. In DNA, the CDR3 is TGTGCCAGCAGTGGCGGGGGGGAGCAAGAGACCCAGTACTTC.

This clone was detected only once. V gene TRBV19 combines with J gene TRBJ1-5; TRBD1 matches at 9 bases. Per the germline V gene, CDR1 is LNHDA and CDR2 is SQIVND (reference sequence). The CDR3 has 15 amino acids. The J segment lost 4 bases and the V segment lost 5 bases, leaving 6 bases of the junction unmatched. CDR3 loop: CASSSRQGGNQPQHF. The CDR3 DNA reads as TGTGCCAGTAGTTCCCGACAGGGGGGTAATCAGCCCCAGCATTTT.

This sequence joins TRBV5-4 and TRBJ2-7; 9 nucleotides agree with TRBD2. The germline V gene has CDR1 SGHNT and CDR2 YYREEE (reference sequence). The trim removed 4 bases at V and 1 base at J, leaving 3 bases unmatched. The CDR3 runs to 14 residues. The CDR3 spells CASSAGGNSYEQYF. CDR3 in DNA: TGTGCCAGCAGCGCGGGAGGGAATTCCTACGAGCAGTACTTC.

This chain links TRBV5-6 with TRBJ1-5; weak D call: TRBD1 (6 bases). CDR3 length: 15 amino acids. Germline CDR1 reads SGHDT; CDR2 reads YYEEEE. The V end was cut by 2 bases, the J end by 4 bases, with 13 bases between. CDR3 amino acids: CASSFYGQKNQPQHF. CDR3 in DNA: TGTGCCAGCAGCTTTTACGGACAGAAGAATCAGCCCCAGCATTTT.

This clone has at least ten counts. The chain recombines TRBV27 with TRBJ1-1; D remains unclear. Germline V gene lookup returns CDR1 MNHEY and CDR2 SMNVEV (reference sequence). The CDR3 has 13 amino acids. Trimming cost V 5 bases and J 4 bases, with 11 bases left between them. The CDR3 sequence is CASSRTLGTEAFF. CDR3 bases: TGTGCCAGCAGTCGGACCCTTGGCACTGAAGCTTTCTTT.

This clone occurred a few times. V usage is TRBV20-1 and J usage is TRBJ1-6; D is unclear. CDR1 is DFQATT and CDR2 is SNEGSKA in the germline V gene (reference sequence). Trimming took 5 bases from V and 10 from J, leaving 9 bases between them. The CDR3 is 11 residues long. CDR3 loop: CSAGLESPLHF. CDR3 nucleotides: TGCAGTGCTGGTTTAGAGTCACCCCTCCACTTT.